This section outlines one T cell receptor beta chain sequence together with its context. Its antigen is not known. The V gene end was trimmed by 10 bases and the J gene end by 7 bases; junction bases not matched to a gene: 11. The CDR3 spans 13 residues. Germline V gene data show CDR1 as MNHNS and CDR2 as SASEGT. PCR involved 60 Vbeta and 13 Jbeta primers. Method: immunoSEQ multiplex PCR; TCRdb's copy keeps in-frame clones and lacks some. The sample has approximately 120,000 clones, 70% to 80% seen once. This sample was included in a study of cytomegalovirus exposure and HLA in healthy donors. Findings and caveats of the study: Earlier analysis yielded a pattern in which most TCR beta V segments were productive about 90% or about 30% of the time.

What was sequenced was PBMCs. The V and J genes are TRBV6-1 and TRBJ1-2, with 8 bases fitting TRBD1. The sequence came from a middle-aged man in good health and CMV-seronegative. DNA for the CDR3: TGTGCCACCGTTCCCAGGGGGCCGGGTGGCTACACCTTC. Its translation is CATVPRGPGGYTF.